The rows below give T cell receptor beta chains drawn from one sample of a study of T-cell memory formation after mild COVID-19. TCRdb reprocessed the 5' RACE reads with MiXCR, giving one entry per CDR3 protein. Here the sample spans about 110,000 distinct CDR3 sequences, roughly an eighth being singletons. What was sequenced was PBMCs or a T cell subset sorted from them (not recorded which). The receptors derive from an adult woman who had mild COVID-19 (a few samples of this study predate the infection). Cell type and time point are not known. CDR3s include the opening cysteine and the closing phenylalanine or tryptophan. The D gene is left open where the match is weak. Where a row states a size, it is once, few, many or the class of an expanded clone; other rows omit it.

v_gene: TRBV27
d_gene: TRBD2
j_gene: TRBJ2-1
abundance: -
CDR3aa: CASSWGGLSYNEQFF
CDR3nt: TGTGCCAGCAGTTGGGGGGGACTCTCCTACAATGAGCAGTTCTTC

v_gene: TRBV10-3
d_gene: -
j_gene: TRBJ2-3
abundance: -
CDR3aa: CAISESQADTDTQYF
CDR3nt: TGTGCCATCAGTGAGTCCCAGGCGGATACAGATACGCAGTATTTT

v_gene: TRBV12-3/TRBV12-4
d_gene: TRBD1
j_gene: TRBJ2-1
abundance: -
CDR3aa: CASSPGQGKFF
CDR3nt: TGTGCCAGCAGTCCGGGACAGGGAAAGTTCTTC

v_gene: TRBV9
d_gene: TRBD1
j_gene: TRBJ1-1
abundance: -
CDR3aa: CASSVEQGDTEAFF
CDR3nt: TGTGCCAGCAGCGTAGAACAGGGGGACACTGAAGCTTTCTTT

v_gene: TRBV7-9
d_gene: -
j_gene: TRBJ2-2
abundance: medium-sized
CDR3aa: CASSLDPTVPRELFF
CDR3nt: TGTGCCAGCAGCTTAGATCCCACGGTCCCAAGGGAGCTGTTTTTT

v_gene: TRBV7-8
d_gene: -
j_gene: TRBJ2-2
abundance: few
CDR3aa: CASSFFGSNTGELFF
CDR3nt: TGTGCCAGCAGCTTCTTTGGGTCTAACACCGGGGAGCTGTTTTTT

v_gene: TRBV5-1
d_gene: -
j_gene: TRBJ2-1
abundance: -
CDR3aa: CASRSPDQFDEQFF
CDR3nt: TGCGCCAGCAGGTCGCCAGACCAATTCGATGAGCAGTTCTTC

v_gene: TRBV6-5
d_gene: -
j_gene: TRBJ2-1
abundance: -
CDR3aa: CASNREGGGIYNEQFF
CDR3nt: TGTGCCAGCAATCGAGAAGGTGGGGGAATATACAATGAGCAGTTCTTC

v_gene: TRBV28
d_gene: -
j_gene: TRBJ2-1
abundance: few
CDR3aa: CASSFWGHEQFF
CDR3nt: TGTGCCAGCAGTTTTTGGGGCCATGAGCAGTTCTTC

v_gene: TRBV25-1
d_gene: -
j_gene: TRBJ2-3
abundance: -
CDR3aa: CASSSYRDMQAGDTQYF
CDR3nt: TGTGCCAGCAGCTCATACCGGGACATGCAGGCCGGAGATACGCAGTATTTT

v_gene: TRBV7-9
d_gene: TRBD2
j_gene: TRBJ2-3
abundance: -
CDR3aa: CASSLFPSGRNTQYF
CDR3nt: TGTGCCAGCAGCTTATTTCCTAGCGGGAGGAATACGCAGTATTTT

v_gene: TRBV5-4
d_gene: TRBD1
j_gene: TRBJ2-7
abundance: few
CDR3aa: CASSGGQLRYEQYF
CDR3nt: TGTGCCAGCAGCGGGGGACAGCTACGTTACGAGCAGTACTTC

v_gene: TRBV4-1
d_gene: -
j_gene: TRBJ2-1
abundance: few
CDR3aa: CASSQDGPGRNNEQFF
CDR3nt: TGCGCCAGCAGCCAAGATGGGCCGGGACGTAACAATGAGCAGTTCTTC

v_gene: TRBV4-3
d_gene: -
j_gene: TRBJ1-1
abundance: -
CDR3aa: CASSREGDSYTEAFF
CDR3nt: TGCGCCAGCAGCCGAGAGGGAGACAGCTACACTGAAGCTTTCTTT

v_gene: TRBV4-2
d_gene: TRBD1
j_gene: TRBJ1-2
abundance: few
CDR3aa: CASSQEGTANYGYTF
CDR3nt: TGTGCCAGCAGCCAAGAGGGGACAGCCAACTATGGCTACACCTTC

v_gene: TRBV27
d_gene: -
j_gene: TRBJ2-4
abundance: few
CDR3aa: CASSEGPKNIQYF
CDR3nt: TGTGCCAGCAGTGAAGGGCCCAAAAACATTCAGTACTTC

v_gene: TRBV3-1
d_gene: -
j_gene: TRBJ2-2
abundance: -
CDR3aa: CASSLDTGLITGELFF
CDR3nt: TGTGCCAGCAGCCTGGACACAGGGTTGATCACCGGGGAGCTGTTTTTT

v_gene: TRBV5-4
d_gene: -
j_gene: TRBJ2-5
abundance: few
CDR3aa: CASSLDRDGETQYF
CDR3nt: TGTGCCAGCAGCTTGGACAGGGATGGCGAGACCCAGTACTTC

v_gene: TRBV12-3/TRBV12-4
d_gene: -
j_gene: TRBJ1-5
abundance: -
CDR3aa: CASRLTAQPQHF
CDR3nt: TGTGCCAGCAGATTAACAGCGCAGCCCCAGCATTTT

v_gene: TRBV6-5
d_gene: TRBD1
j_gene: TRBJ1-5
abundance: few
CDR3aa: CASSWDRGDQPQHF
CDR3nt: TGTGCCAGCAGCTGGGACAGGGGGGATCAGCCCCAGCATTTT

v_gene: TRBV6-5
d_gene: TRBD1
j_gene: TRBJ2-7
abundance: many
CDR3aa: CASSYSLGQHFYEQYF
CDR3nt: TGTGCCAGCAGTTACTCTCTGGGACAGCATTTCTACGAGCAGTACTTC

v_gene: TRBV5-6
d_gene: -
j_gene: TRBJ2-2
abundance: -
CDR3aa: CASSRTGELFF
CDR3nt: TGTGCCAGCAGCCGAACCGGGGAGCTGTTTTTT

v_gene: TRBV27
d_gene: TRBD1
j_gene: TRBJ1-2
abundance: few
CDR3aa: CASRQGGSSYTF
CDR3nt: TGTGCCAGCAGGCAGGGGGGCTCCAGCTACACCTTC

v_gene: TRBV7-2
d_gene: -
j_gene: TRBJ2-7
abundance: -
CDR3aa: CASSPPGGEQYF
CDR3nt: TGTGCCAGCAGCCCCCCCGGGGGCGAGCAGTACTTC

v_gene: TRBV5-5
d_gene: TRBD1
j_gene: TRBJ2-7
abundance: few
CDR3aa: CASSLLGQGRYEQYF
CDR3nt: TGTGCCAGCAGCTTGTTGGGACAGGGGCGCTACGAGCAGTACTTC

v_gene: TRBV7-9
d_gene: TRBD2
j_gene: TRBJ2-7
abundance: -
CDR3aa: CASSSPLAGGDTNAYEQYF
CDR3nt: TGTGCCAGCAGCTCCCCGCTAGCGGGGGGGGACACGAACGCCTACGAGCAGTACTTC

v_gene: TRBV30
d_gene: TRBD2
j_gene: TRBJ2-7
abundance: few
CDR3aa: CAWDGGRANEQYF
CDR3nt: TGTGCCTGGGACGGGGGGAGGGCCAACGAGCAGTACTTC

v_gene: TRBV12-3/TRBV12-4
d_gene: TRBD2
j_gene: TRBJ2-5
abundance: few
CDR3aa: CASRLDWGGREVEETQYF
CDR3nt: TGTGCCAGCAGGCTCGACTGGGGTGGGCGGGAGGTGGAAGAGACCCAGTACTTC

v_gene: TRBV4-1
d_gene: TRBD2
j_gene: TRBJ2-1
abundance: few
CDR3aa: CASSQDLRLAGGLSEQFF
CDR3nt: TGCGCCAGCAGCCAAGATCTGCGACTAGCGGGGGGGCTGAGTGAGCAGTTCTTC

v_gene: TRBV7-9
d_gene: TRBD2
j_gene: TRBJ2-1
abundance: -
CDR3aa: CASSLGLAELNEQFF
CDR3nt: TGTGCCAGCAGCTTGGGACTAGCGGAACTCAATGAGCAGTTCTTC

v_gene: TRBV4-1
d_gene: -
j_gene: TRBJ2-4
abundance: -
CDR3aa: CASSQGGRRVLAKNIQYF
CDR3nt: TGCGCCAGCAGCCAAGGGGGTAGGAGGGTGCTAGCCAAAAACATTCAGTACTTC

v_gene: TRBV6-2/TRBV6-3
d_gene: TRBD1
j_gene: TRBJ2-1
abundance: many
CDR3aa: CASSFLRDRGVDEQFF
CDR3nt: TGTGCCAGCAGTTTTCTCCGGGACAGGGGTGTCGATGAGCAGTTCTTC

v_gene: TRBV5-6
d_gene: -
j_gene: TRBJ2-7
abundance: -
CDR3aa: CASSLDASLASYEQYF
CDR3nt: TGTGCCAGCAGCTTGGATGCCAGTCTAGCCTCCTACGAGCAGTACTTC

v_gene: TRBV29-1
d_gene: TRBD2
j_gene: TRBJ2-1
abundance: few
CDR3aa: CSVRLAGYNEQFF
CDR3nt: TGCAGCGTGCGACTAGCGGGTTACAATGAGCAGTTCTTC

v_gene: TRBV20-1
d_gene: TRBD1
j_gene: TRBJ2-7
abundance: -
CDR3aa: CSARGDSNYF
CDR3nt: TGCAGTGCTAGAGGGGACAGTAACTACTTC

v_gene: TRBV20-1
d_gene: -
j_gene: TRBJ2-3
abundance: -
CDR3aa: CSARGAADTQYF
CDR3nt: TGCAGTGCAAGGGGGGCTGCAGATACGCAGTATTTT

v_gene: TRBV20-1
d_gene: -
j_gene: TRBJ2-5
abundance: many
CDR3aa: CSVPGRTIITKETQYF
CDR3nt: TGCAGTGTTCCAGGGAGGACGATCATCACTAAAGAGACCCAGTACTTC

v_gene: TRBV27
d_gene: -
j_gene: TRBJ2-1
abundance: few
CDR3aa: CASSLIQGGYNEQFF
CDR3nt: TGTGCCAGCAGTTTAATACAGGGAGGCTACAATGAGCAGTTCTTC

v_gene: TRBV24-1
d_gene: -
j_gene: TRBJ2-2
abundance: few
CDR3aa: CATSDLEGLDTGELFF
CDR3nt: TGTGCCACCAGTGATTTGGAGGGACTGGACACCGGGGAGCTGTTTTTT

v_gene: TRBV12-3/TRBV12-4
d_gene: -
j_gene: TRBJ2-2
abundance: few
CDR3aa: CASSLGTVNTGELFF
CDR3nt: TGTGCCAGCAGTTTAGGGACAGTGAACACCGGGGAGCTGTTTTTT

v_gene: TRBV30
d_gene: -
j_gene: TRBJ2-2
abundance: few
CDR3aa: CAWSESVQGYTGELFF
CDR3nt: TGTGCCTGGAGTGAGTCGGTTCAGGGGTACACCGGGGAGCTGTTTTTT

v_gene: TRBV6-2/TRBV6-3
d_gene: -
j_gene: TRBJ2-1
abundance: few
CDR3aa: CASSNHLGDNEQFF
CDR3nt: TGTGCCAGCAGTAACCACCTAGGAGACAATGAGCAGTTCTTC

v_gene: TRBV11-2
d_gene: TRBD2
j_gene: TRBJ2-1
abundance: -
CDR3aa: CASSIGVAGGDEQFF
CDR3nt: TGTGCCAGCAGCATAGGGGTAGCGGGAGGAGATGAGCAGTTCTTC

v_gene: TRBV7-9
d_gene: TRBD1
j_gene: TRBJ1-3
abundance: few
CDR3aa: CASSLPGGGNTIYF
CDR3nt: TGTGCCAGCAGCTTACCAGGGGGTGGAAACACCATATATTTT

v_gene: TRBV7-9
d_gene: -
j_gene: TRBJ2-7
abundance: -
CDR3aa: CASSLGEAGSSYEQYF
CDR3nt: TGTGCCAGCAGCTTAGGGGAAGCAGGGAGCTCCTACGAGCAGTACTTC

v_gene: TRBV6-4
d_gene: -
j_gene: TRBJ2-3
abundance: few
CDR3aa: CASSLTSLGRREGDTQYF
CDR3nt: TGTGCCAGCAGCCTGACTAGTCTGGGTAGAAGAGAGGGAGATACGCAGTATTTT

v_gene: TRBV13
d_gene: TRBD1
j_gene: TRBJ1-3
abundance: few
CDR3aa: CASSRDSLSSGNTIYF
CDR3nt: TGTGCCAGCAGCCGGGACAGTCTCTCCTCTGGAAACACCATATATTTT

v_gene: TRBV5-1
d_gene: -
j_gene: TRBJ2-7
abundance: -
CDR3aa: CASSLTRGTLYEQYF
CDR3nt: TGCGCCAGCAGCTTGACTCGGGGAACTCTCTACGAGCAGTACTTC

v_gene: TRBV5-6
d_gene: -
j_gene: TRBJ2-7
abundance: few
CDR3aa: CASSSVPVYEQYF
CDR3nt: TGTGCCAGCAGCTCGGTCCCAGTGTACGAGCAGTACTTC

v_gene: TRBV7-6
d_gene: -
j_gene: TRBJ2-7
abundance: -
CDR3aa: CASSLASVPPYEQYF
CDR3nt: TGTGCCAGCAGCTTGGCTAGCGTGCCTCCCTACGAGCAGTACTTC

v_gene: TRBV7-2
d_gene: -
j_gene: TRBJ2-2
abundance: few
CDR3aa: CASSRAGNTGELFF
CDR3nt: TGTGCCAGCAGCCGAGCGGGGAACACCGGGGAGCTGTTTTTT

v_gene: TRBV12-3/TRBV12-4
d_gene: -
j_gene: TRBJ2-7
abundance: -
CDR3aa: CASSPDGSYEQYF
CDR3nt: TGTGCCAGCAGCCCGGACGGTTCCTACGAGCAGTACTTC

v_gene: TRBV4-1
d_gene: -
j_gene: TRBJ1-1
abundance: few
CDR3aa: CASSRGRGNTEAFF
CDR3nt: TGCGCCAGCAGCCGAGGACGGGGGAACACTGAAGCTTTCTTT

v_gene: TRBV4-1
d_gene: -
j_gene: TRBJ2-2
abundance: few
CDR3aa: CASSQRGGTGELFF
CDR3nt: TGCGCCAGCAGCCAACGGGGCGGCACCGGGGAGCTGTTTTTT

v_gene: TRBV20-1
d_gene: -
j_gene: TRBJ2-2
abundance: few
CDR3aa: CSALSGKSGELFF
CDR3nt: TGCAGTGCCCTTTCCGGGAAATCCGGGGAGCTGTTTTTT

v_gene: TRBV30
d_gene: -
j_gene: TRBJ2-3
abundance: many
CDR3aa: CAWKNGGTDGDTQYF
CDR3nt: TGTGCCTGGAAAAATGGTGGGACCGACGGAGATACGCAGTATTTT